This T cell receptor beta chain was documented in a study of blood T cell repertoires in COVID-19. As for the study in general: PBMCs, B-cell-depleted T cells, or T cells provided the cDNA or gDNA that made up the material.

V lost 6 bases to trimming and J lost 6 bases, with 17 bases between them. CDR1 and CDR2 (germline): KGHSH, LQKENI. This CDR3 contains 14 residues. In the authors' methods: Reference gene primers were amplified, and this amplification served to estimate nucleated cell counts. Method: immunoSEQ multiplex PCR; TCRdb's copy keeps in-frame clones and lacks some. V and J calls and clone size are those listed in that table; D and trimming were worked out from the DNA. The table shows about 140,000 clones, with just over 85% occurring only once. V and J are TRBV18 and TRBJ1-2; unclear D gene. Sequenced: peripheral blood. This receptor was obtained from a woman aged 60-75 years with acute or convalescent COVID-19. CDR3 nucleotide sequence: TGTGCCAGCTCCCTATTGGGAGGCCTAGATGGCTACACCTTC. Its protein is CASSLLGGLDGYTF.